Presented here are 23 T cell receptor beta chains from one specimen sequenced in a study of regulatory T cells in long-lasting Graves disease. Regarding time point: persistent/refractory GD, antithyroid drugs over 5 years with positive TRAb. Following extraction of RNA from PBMCs, that RNA was used to make the TCR library. Arm-PCR of CDR3 regions and iRepertoire HTBI primers were the basis on which TCR beta libraries were built. TCRdb re-called the multiplex PCR reads through MiXCR, storing one row per CDR3 protein. The sample shows about 470,000 distinct CDR3 sequences, roughly 21% of them seen only once. Sequenced material: peripheral blood mononuclear cells (PBMCs), taken when the disease was refractory, from a patient treated with antithyroid drugs. The receptors were gathered from a female donor with Graves disease.

CDR3 coding DNA: TGTGCCAGCAGCGAATACCAGGGGGTCCCGTACCAAGAGACCCAGTACTTC. Protein: CASSEYQGVPYQETQYF. The gene calls are TRBV5-6 and TRBJ2-5, with 7 bases that match TRBD1. Per the germline V gene, CDR1 is SGHDT and CDR2 is YYEEEE. The CDR3 extends over 17 amino acids. V lost 4 bases, J lost 0 bases, and 12 bases stayed unmatched.

The sample holds many counts of this clonotype. In DNA, the CDR3 is TGTGCCATCAGTGGCCCCCCGGGAGCCACCACCTACGAGCAGTACTTC. It yields the protein CAISGPPGATTYEQYF. The chain recombines TRBV10-3 with TRBJ2-7; D perhaps matches TRBD2 (6 bases). Germline CDR1 ENHRY, CDR2 SYGVKD. The CDR3 runs 16 residues. Trimming took 4 bases from V and 2 from J, leaving 18 bases between them.

This clonotype was observed many times. The V call is TRBV2, the J call TRBJ1-2; D gene uncertain. CDR3 length: 11 amino acids. Germline V gene lookup returns CDR1 SNHLY and CDR2 FYNNEI. Trimming left V 4 bases short and J 4 bases short, with 4 bases between. CDR3 sequence reads: CASSVTYGYTF. CDR3 DNA sequence: TGTGCCAGCAGTGTCACCTATGGCTACACCTTC.

The chain links TRBV24-1 to TRBJ2-1; D is perhaps TRBD1 (6 bases). Trimming stripped 2 bases from V and 7 bases from J, with 14 bases between. The CDR3 is 15 amino acids. Germline V gene lookup returns CDR1 KGHDR and CDR2 SFDVKD. CDR3 loop: CATSDSGQASNEQFF. In nucleotides, the CDR3 is TGTGCCACCAGTGATTCGGGACAAGCTTCAAATGAGCAGTTCTTC.

This clonotype has ten or more counts. The V and J genes are TRBV28 and TRBJ2-1; 10 bases are a match to TRBD1. Germline V CDR1 and CDR2: MDHEN, SYDVKM. The CDR3 spans 18 residues. V trimming: 2 bases; J trimming: 4 bases; junction bases outside the gene matches: 11. The CDR3, as DNA: TGTGCCAGCAGTTTACCGAGGACAGGGGGGGGGGTATACAATGAGCAGTTCTTC. This codes for CASSLPRTGGGVYNEQFF. Looking up the rest from reference TRBV28 and TRBJ2-1 gives the full variable domain: DVKVTQSSRYLVKRTGEKVFLECVQDMDHENMFWYRQDPGLGLRLIYFSYDVKMKEKGDIPEGYSVSREKKERFSLILESASTNQTSMYLCASSLPRTGGGVYNEQFFGPGTRLTVL.

The CDR3 region has the DNA TGTGCCAGCAGTGAAGAAGGTCAGCCCCAGCATTTT. It specifies CASSEEGQPQHF. The V gene is TRBV6-1, the J gene TRBJ1-5; D not resolved. The germline CDR1 and CDR2 sequences are MNHNS and SASEGT. The CDR3 extends over 12 amino acids. V lost 1 base and J 6 bases, leaving 4 bases between the germline ends.

On this clonotype: The junction departs from the called germline gene at one end, perhaps through a read error. V is TRBV7-7 and J is TRBJ2-2, with a tentative D call TRBD2 (5 bases). The CDR3 has 16 residues. Germline V CDR1 and CDR2: SSHAT, FNYEAQ (reference sequence). This CDR3 reads CASSPGVYGNTGELFF. The DNA for the CDR3 is TGTGCTAGCAGCCCCGGGGTTTATGGGAACACCGGGGAGCTGTTTTTT.

This chain links TRBV29-1 with TRBJ2-7; the D gene is possibly TRBD1 (6 bases). The germline V gene has CDR1 SQVTM and CDR2 ANQGSEA. The V gene lost 3 bases and the J gene lost 2 bases, with 11 bases spanning the gap. The length of the CDR3 is 13 residues. Here the CDR3 DNA reads TGCAGCGTTGAGCAGGGGATCCCCTACGAGCAGTACTTC. Encoded protein: CSVEQGIPYEQYF.

The chain uses TRBV4-1 and TRBJ1-2; 8 positions match TRBD1. CDR3 length: 17 amino acids. CDR1 is MGHRA and CDR2 is YSYEKL in the germline V gene. The junction had 11 bases not matched to a gene; V was cut back by 1 base and J by 4 bases. The CDR3 loop reads CASSQVRRTGRLYGYTF. The CDR3 nucleotides are TGCGCCAGCAGCCAAGTTCGAAGGACAGGGAGACTCTATGGCTACACCTTC.

This clonotype showed up just a few times. This sequence joins TRBV29-1 and TRBJ1-4; D unclear. The V gene lost 6 bases and the J gene lost 7 bases, with 15 bases spanning the gap. CDR3 length: 13 residues. CDR1 is SQVTM, CDR2 ANQGSEA, per germline. The CDR3 is CSVRTQWGEKLFF. CDR3 DNA: TGCAGCGTCCGGACGCAGTGGGGTGAAAAACTGTTTTTT.

The chain joins TRBV6-1 to TRBJ1-1, with a tentative D call TRBD1 (5 bases). Trimming stripped 7 bases from V and 1 base from J, with 16 bases between. Germline CDR1 and CDR2: MNHNS and SASEGT. This CDR3 has 15 residues. DNA of the CDR3: TGTGCCAGCAAGGAGGGGCTATGGGAGAACACTGAAGCTTTCTTT. Translating it yields CASKEGLWENTEAFF.

This clonotype has a count of ten or more. This rearrangement joins TRBV12-3 or TRBV12-4 to TRBJ1-5; D uncertain. The CDR3 runs 18 residues. Trimming removed 1 base at V and 0 bases at J, with 16 bases between. For the CDR3, the DNA is TGTGCCAGCAGTTTAGATGGTTTGGGTCGGTATAGCAATCAGCCCCAGCATTTT. As protein: CASSLDGLGRYSNQPQHF.

This clonotype was counted once. The J gene is TRBJ2-7, the V gene TRBV7-2, with 14 positions matching TRBD2. Trimming removed 2 bases from V and 3 bases from J; junction bases left unmatched: 12. The CDR3 extends over 19 amino acids. CDR1 and CDR2 (germline): SGHTA, FQGNSA. CDR3 sequence (DNA): TGTGCCAGCAGCTTACGGGGACTAGCGGGAGTTCTGGAGGTCTACGAGCAGTACTTC. Translating gives CASSLRGLAGVLEVYEQYF.

This clonotype was detected only a few times. The chain uses TRBV5-6 and TRBJ2-2; D possibly uses TRBD1 or TRBD2 (7 bases each). The CDR3 extends over 14 amino acids. Trimming pared 4 bases from V and 8 bases from J, leaving 15 bases between. Looked up from germline, CDR1 is SGHDT and CDR2 is YYEEEE. The CDR3 loop reads CASSIGTAGGELFF. The CDR3 DNA is TGTGCCAGCAGCATAGGGACAGCGGGAGGGGAGCTGTTTTTT.

This clonotype was seen at least ten times. CDR3 protein: CASSPSGRGNIQYF. The CDR3 bases are TGTGCCAGCAGCCCATCCGGGAGGGGAAACATTCAGTACTTC. This chain connects TRBV11-2 to TRBJ2-4, with 8 bases fitting TRBD2. Unmatched junction bases numbered 6, after V lost 5 bases and J lost 6 bases. From germline, CDR1 is SGHAT and CDR2 FQNNGV. The CDR3 spans 14 residues.

This clonotype was detected ten times or more. The V gene is TRBV24-1, the J gene TRBJ2-5; a weak D match, TRBD2 (5 bases). Trimming left V 4 bases short and J 1 base short, with 9 bases between. The CDR3 is made up of 14 amino acids. CDR1 is KGHDR and CDR2 is SFDVKD in the germline V gene. The CDR3 loop reads CATSDGLLQETQYF. For the CDR3, the DNA is TGTGCCACCAGTGACGGACTTCTCCAAGAGACCCAGTACTTC.

The chain is built from TRBV20-1 and TRBJ2-3; 8 bases line up with TRBD2. The CDR3 totals 21 residues. Germline lookup yields CDR1 DFQATT and CDR2 SNEGSKA (reference sequence). V lost 1 base and J lost 0; bases outside the gene matches: 21. CDR3 amino acids: CSARGRYGKTGGRTSTDTQYF. The CDR3 nucleotides read TGCAGTGCTAGAGGGCGGTATGGGAAGACGGGGGGGCGTACTAGCACAGATACGCAGTATTTT.

The chain carries TRBV7-6 and TRBJ1-5, with no clear D. The CDR3 consists of 18 residues. The germline V and J ends were trimmed by 1 base and 4 bases, with 20 bases remaining between them. Germline V CDR1 and CDR2: SGHVS, FNYEAQ. The CDR3: CASSLVESHPLPNQPQHF. DNA of the CDR3: TGTGCCAGCAGCTTAGTGGAGTCCCATCCACTACCTAATCAGCCCCAGCATTTT.

In the case of this clonotype: A read error may be the cause here, since a much bigger clone is one base away. The chain uses TRBV28 and TRBJ2-5, with TRBD1 matching 8 bases. CDR1 is MDHEN, CDR2 SYDVKM, per germline. This CDR3 spans 15 amino acids. Unmatched junction bases numbered 12, after V lost 8 bases and J lost 4 bases. The CDR3 is CASRLTTGARETQYF. The CDR3 DNA reads TGTGCCAGCCGCCTAACGACAGGGGCGCGAGAGACCCAGTACTTC.

The V call is TRBV19, the J call TRBJ2-2; D gene uncertain. The length of the CDR3 is 14 residues. The V end was cut by 3 bases, the J end by 8 bases, with 13 bases between. Germline V gene data show CDR1 as LNHDA and CDR2 as SQIVND (reference sequence). The CDR3 DNA sequence: TGTGCCAGTAGTATGGCAGGATATCCAGGGGAGCTGTTTTTT. Amino acids: CASSMAGYPGELFF.

The rearrangement uses TRBV14 and TRBJ2-7; D is ambiguous. CDR1 is SGHDN and CDR2 is FVKESK in the germline V gene. Trimming left V 0 bases short and J 7 bases short, with 13 bases between. The length of the CDR3 is 14 residues. CDR3: CASSQEYYFEEQYF. The CDR3, as DNA: TGTGCCAGCAGCCAAGAGTATTATTTTGAAGAGCAGTACTTC. Complete variable domain (other parts from reference TRBV14 and TRBJ2-7): EAGVTQFPSHSVIEKGQTVTLRCDPISGHDNLYWYRRVMGKEIKFLLHFVKESKQDESGMPNNRFLAERTGGTYSTLKVQPAELEDSGVYFCASSQEYYFEEQYFGPGTRLTVT.

This clonotype was seen repeatedly, ten times or more. V and J are TRBV27 and TRBJ1-4; the D gene is possibly TRBD1 (5 bases). V shed 6 bases and J shed 5 bases, with 16 bases lying between them. The CDR3 sequence is 15 residues long. Looked up from germline, CDR1 is MNHEY and CDR2 is SMNVEV (reference sequence). CDR3 amino acids: CASSPLGGVNEKLFF. The CDR3 nucleotides read TGTGCCAGCAGCCCCCTTGGGGGGGTGAATGAAAAACTGTTTTTT.

The genes are TRBV6-1 and TRBJ2-5; 7 bases agree with TRBD1. The junction had 9 bases not matched to a gene; V was cut back by 6 bases and J by 5 bases. The germline CDR1 and CDR2 sequences are MNHNS and SASEGT. CDR3 length: 14 residues. The CDR3 is CASSRDSGRETQYF. The CDR3 DNA is TGTGCCAGCAGCAGGGACAGTGGTCGGGAGACCCAGTACTTC.